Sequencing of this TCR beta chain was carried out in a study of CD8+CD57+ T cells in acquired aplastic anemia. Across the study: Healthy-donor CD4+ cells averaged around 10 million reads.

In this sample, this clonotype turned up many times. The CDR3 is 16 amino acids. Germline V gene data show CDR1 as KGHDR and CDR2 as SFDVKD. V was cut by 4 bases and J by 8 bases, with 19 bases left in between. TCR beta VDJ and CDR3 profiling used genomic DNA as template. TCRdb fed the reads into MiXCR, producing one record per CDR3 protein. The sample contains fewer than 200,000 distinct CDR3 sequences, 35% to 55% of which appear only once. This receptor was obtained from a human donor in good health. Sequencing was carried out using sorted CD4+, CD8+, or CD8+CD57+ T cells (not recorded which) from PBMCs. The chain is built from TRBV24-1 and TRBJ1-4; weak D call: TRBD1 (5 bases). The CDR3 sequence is CATSEQTGTASEKLFF. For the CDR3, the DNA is TGTGCCACCAGTGAGCAAACCGGGACCGCGAGCGAAAAACTGTTTTTT.